This T cell receptor (beta chain) was identified during a study of T-cell memory formation after mild COVID-19. TCRdb recomputed calls from the 5' RACE reads with MiXCR, one row per CDR3 protein. Of roughly 320,000 distinct CDR3 sequences listed, around 28% are singletons. In germline, CDR1 is SGHTA, CDR2 FQGNSA. The CDR3 consists of 15 residues. V shed 4 bases and J shed 0 bases, with 10 bases lying between them. This clonotype was seen a few times. The chain recombines TRBV7-2 with TRBJ2-4; D gene ambiguous. The material sequenced was PBMCs or a T cell subset sorted from them (not recorded which). This sequence was found in an adult woman who had mild COVID-19 (a few samples of this study predate the infection). Cell type and time point are not known. In nucleotides, the CDR3 is TGTGCCAGCAGCTCTTGGGATGTAGCCAAAAACATTCAGTACTTC. Its protein product is CASSSWDVAKNIQYF.